The clone carrying this T cell receptor beta chain was observed a handful of times. Its antigen remains unknown. With 3 bases removed from V and 6 bases from J, the gap between germline ends came to 12 bases. The CDR3 is 13 residues long. CDR1 SGHVS and CDR2 FQNEAQ come from the germline V gene. This specimen belongs to a study of Graves' ophthalmopathy and Graves' hyperthyroidism. In the study overall: The stable label applied to hyperthyroidism with no ophthalmopathy within 18 months of follow-up.

Eligible hyperthyroidism cases comprised new diagnoses of under 2 months' duration in individuals aged 18 to 65. The sequenced template was RNA, covering the TCR beta CDR3 region. The first-round RT-PCR employed HTBI primers together with the Qiagen OneStep RT-PCR kit. A multiplex PCR was then performed as the second round. TCRdb reprocessed the multiplex PCR reads with MiXCR, giving one entry per CDR3 protein. The profile covers around 1,000,000 distinct CDR3 sequences, with about 35% appearing a single time and over 8.5% taken by the ten largest. Overall study results and limits: The model's ophthalmopathy progression predictions had roughly 69% sensitivity and less than 85% specificity.

The TCR originated in an adult man with Graves' hyperthyroidism. The V and J genes are TRBV7-8 and TRBJ2-7; D is undetermined. Sequenced input: peripheral blood or thyroid tissue (not recorded which). The CDR3 here is CASSLGSPLEQYF. The DNA for the CDR3 is TGTGCCAGCAGCTTGGGATCACCCCTCGAGCAGTACTTC.